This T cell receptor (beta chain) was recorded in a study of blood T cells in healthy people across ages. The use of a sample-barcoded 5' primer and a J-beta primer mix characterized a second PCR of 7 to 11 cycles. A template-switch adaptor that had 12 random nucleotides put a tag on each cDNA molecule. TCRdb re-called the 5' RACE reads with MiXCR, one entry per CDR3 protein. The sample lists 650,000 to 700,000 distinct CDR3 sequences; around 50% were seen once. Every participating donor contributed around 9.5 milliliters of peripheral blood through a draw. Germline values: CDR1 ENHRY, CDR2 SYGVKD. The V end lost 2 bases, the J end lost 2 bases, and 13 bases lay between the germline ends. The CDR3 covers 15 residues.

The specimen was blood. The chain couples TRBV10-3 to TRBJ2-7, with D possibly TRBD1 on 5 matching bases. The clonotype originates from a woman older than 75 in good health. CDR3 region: CAISESREGTYEQYF. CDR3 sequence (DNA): TGTGCCATCAGTGAGAGCAGGGAAGGTACCTACGAGCAGTACTTC.